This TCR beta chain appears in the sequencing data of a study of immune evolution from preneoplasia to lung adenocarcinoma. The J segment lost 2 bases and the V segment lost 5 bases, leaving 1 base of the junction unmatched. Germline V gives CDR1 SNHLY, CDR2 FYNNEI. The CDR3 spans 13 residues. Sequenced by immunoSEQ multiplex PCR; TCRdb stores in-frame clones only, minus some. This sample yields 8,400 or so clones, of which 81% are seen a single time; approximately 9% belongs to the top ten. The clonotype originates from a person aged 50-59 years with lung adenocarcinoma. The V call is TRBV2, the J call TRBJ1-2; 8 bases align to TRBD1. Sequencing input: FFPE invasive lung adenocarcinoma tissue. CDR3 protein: CASSQGANYGYTF. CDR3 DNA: TGTGCCAGCAGTCAGGGGGCCAACTATGGCTACACCTTC.